These T cell receptor beta chains were read from a single sample in a study of cytomegalovirus exposure and HLA in healthy donors. Some clones are missing from TCRdb's copy, which holds only in-frame ones; the method was immunoSEQ multiplex PCR. The sample has about 150,000 clones; approximately 91% are singletons. The sample comprised PBMCs. The receptor source for this set is a young woman in good health and CMV-seropositive. Each CDR3 is given with its conserved first and last residue. Each record gives: D gene, J gene, V gene, CDR3 protein. A D gene is named only where the DNA matches it firmly.

D: TRBD1
J: TRBJ1-4
V: TRBV9
CDR3: CASSVRTGYNEKLFF

D: TRBD2
J: TRBJ2-5
V: TRBV28
CDR3: CASRTSGRGETQYF

D: TRBD1
J: TRBJ1-4
V: TRBV4-2
CDR3: CASSLGQGRGEKLFF

D: .
J: TRBJ2-7
V: TRBV18
CDR3: CASSPRASYEQYF

D: TRBD1
J: TRBJ2-1
V: TRBV5-8
CDR3: CASSLVGTGQFF

D: .
J: TRBJ2-3
V: TRBV9
CDR3: CASSDRLGADTQYF

D: TRBD2
J: TRBJ2-2
V: TRBV13
CDR3: CASSTRGGTPGVFF

D: .
J: TRBJ1-5
V: TRBV10-3
CDR3: CAAGGHSNQPQHF

D: TRBD1
J: TRBJ2-7
V: TRBV18
CDR3: CASSPVPGQGTYEQYF

D: TRBD2
J: TRBJ2-1
V: TRBV28
CDR3: CASRMWGGSTGNEQFF

D: .
J: TRBJ1-2
V: TRBV27
CDR3: CASSLQANYGYTF

D: .
J: TRBJ2-6
V: TRBV29-1
CDR3: CSVYFSGANVLTF

D: TRBD1
J: TRBJ1-2
V: TRBV19
CDR3: CASSIGQGYGYTF

D: .
J: TRBJ1-3
V: TRBV19
CDR3: CASSSGGFTGNTIYF

D: TRBD2
J: TRBJ2-3
V: TRBV7-8
CDR3: CASSFFRGGTSQDTQYF

D: .
J: TRBJ2-7
V: TRBV14
CDR3: CASSVTNYEQYF

D: TRBD2
J: TRBJ2-3
V: TRBV30
CDR3: CAWSPGLAGGATQYF

D: .
J: TRBJ1-4
V: TRBV4-2
CDR3: CASSQDKLTGRATNEKLFF

D: TRBD2
J: TRBJ2-5
V: TRBV5-1
CDR3: CASSPGMAGDETQYF

D: .
J: TRBJ2-3
V: TRBV11-1
CDR3: CASSLGLAREITQYF

D: TRBD1
J: TRBJ1-2
V: TRBV6-5
CDR3: CASRPTGVAHGYTF

D: TRBD2
J: TRBJ2-3
V: TRBV9
CDR3: CASSQGTSGAADTQYF

D: .
J: TRBJ2-5
V: TRBV2
CDR3: CASAGASYQETQYF

D: .
J: TRBJ2-7
V: TRBV6-1
CDR3: CASSELQHEYF

D: TRBD1
J: TRBJ2-7
V: TRBV4-3
CDR3: CASSQDVGQGGYEQYF

D: TRBD2
J: TRBJ2-3
V: TRBV5-6
CDR3: CASSRLAGSGTDTQYF

D: TRBD2
J: TRBJ2-5
V: TRBV6-6
CDR3: CASRSLTSGSETQYF

D: .
J: TRBJ2-7
V: TRBV20-1
CDR3: CSALQDYEQYF

D: TRBD2
J: TRBJ2-1
V: TRBV4-2
CDR3: CASSRKAGVSLYNEQFF

D: TRBD1
J: TRBJ1-1
V: TRBV9
CDR3: CASSVQGAGTEAFF

D: .
J: TRBJ2-1
V: TRBV5-1
CDR3: CASSFRISGINEQFF

D: .
J: TRBJ2-1
V: TRBV11-1
CDR3: CASSPGREQFF

D: TRBD2
J: TRBJ2-7
V: TRBV2
CDR3: CASTEPGLAGGKDEQYF

D: .
J: TRBJ1-4
V: TRBV15
CDR3: CATSRDLNEKLFF

D: .
J: TRBJ2-1
V: TRBV21-1
CDR3: CASSKGQLADEQFF

D: .
J: TRBJ1-1
V: TRBV18
CDR3: CASSPRERYTEAFF

D: TRBD1
J: TRBJ1-2
V: TRBV29-1
CDR3: CSVLLTGGSHGYTF

D: .
J: TRBJ1-1
V: TRBV4-1
CDR3: CASSQDPGMNTEAFF

D: .
J: TRBJ2-4
V: TRBV5-6
CDR3: CASSFWQAGTKNIQYF

D: .
J: TRBJ2-1
V: TRBV5-1
CDR3: CASSLGSTRDEQFF

D: .
J: TRBJ1-3
V: TRBV25-1
CDR3: CASSDRISGNTIYF

D: .
J: TRBJ2-3
V: TRBV18
CDR3: CASSPLRGQPPSGTDTQYF

D: .
J: TRBJ2-1
V: TRBV7-9
CDR3: CASSLALSSYNEQFF

D: .
J: TRBJ2-1
V: TRBV7-9
CDR3: CASSWRTNNEQFF

D: .
J: TRBJ2-1
V: TRBV4-1
CDR3: CASSQDLGLRNEQFF